What follows are 29 T cell receptor beta chains derived from one specimen sequenced in a study of T-cell memory formation after mild COVID-19. One entry per CDR3 protein results from TCRdb running MiXCR on the 5' RACE reads. The sample carries some 300,000 distinct CDR3 sequences, just under 20% recorded once. Sequencing used PBMCs or a T cell subset sorted from them (not recorded which). Receptors were obtained from a man aged 18 to 29 who had mild COVID-19 (a few samples of this study predate the infection). Cell type and time point are not known.

V gene TRBV12-3 or TRBV12-4 combines with J gene TRBJ1-5, with 9 bases aligning to TRBD1. The CDR3 extends over 16 amino acids. V dropped 7 bases and J dropped 2; count of bases not matched to a gene: 9. The CDR3, as DNA: TGTGCCAGCAAGTTTGAGGGACAGGGACGCAATCAGCCCCAGCATTTT. Translation: CASKFEGQGRNQPQHF.

This clonotype was counted a few times. The chain joins TRBV12-3 or TRBV12-4 to TRBJ2-3, with 8 bases that match TRBD2. The CDR3 extends over 15 amino acids. The V and J ends lost 3 bases and 2 bases, in that order; junction bases with no gene match: 4. The CDR3 DNA is TGTGCCAGCAGTTTCCGGCGGGGGGTCACAGATACGCAGTATTTT. Residues: CASSFRRGVTDTQYF.

The rearrangement joins TRBV12-3 or TRBV12-4 to TRBJ2-5; D perhaps matches TRBD2 (5 bases). The ends were cut back, 6 bases at V and 3 bases at J, with 11 bases in the middle. The CDR3 is 13 amino acids. Here the CDR3 reads CASSPPGKETQYF. The CDR3 bases are TGTGCCAGCAGCCCCCCGGGGAAAGAGACCCAGTACTTC.

The genes are TRBV5-1 and TRBJ1-2; D is uncertain. Per the germline V gene, CDR1 is SGHRS and CDR2 is YFSETQ. Trimming left V 0 bases short and J 2 bases short, with 8 bases between. CDR3 length equals 14 residues. The CDR3 loop reads CASSLVGSNYGYTF. Written as DNA, the CDR3 is TGCGCCAGCAGCTTGGTGGGCAGCAACTATGGCTACACCTTC.

This clonotype was observed a few times. Written as DNA, the CDR3 is TGTGCCAGCAGCTTAAGGGGACAGAGGTATGAAGCTTTCTTT. This sequence encodes CASSLRGQRYEAFF. The chain carries TRBV13 and TRBJ1-1; TRBD1 matches at 7 bases. This CDR3 comprises 14 residues. V lost 2 bases to trimming and J lost 7 bases; unmatched junction nucleotides: 7. The V gene's germline CDR1 is PRHDT and CDR2 FYEKMQ (reference sequence).

This clonotype was detected only a few times. The rearrangement links TRBV6-4 to TRBJ2-5, with 11 bases identical to TRBD2. Germline V lookup: CDR1 MRHNA, CDR2 SNTAGT. The CDR3 contains 15 residues. The ends lost 4 bases at V and 4 bases at J; junction bases unmatched: 5. CDR3 coding DNA: TGTGCCAGCAGTGTACTAGCGGGGGAGCGAGAGACCCAGTACTTC. Translated, it gives CASSVLAGERETQYF.

This clonotype was detected only a few times. V and J are TRBV5-1 and TRBJ1-1; the match to TRBD1 covers 8 bases. V shed 7 bases, J shed 2 bases, and the junction held 10 bases outside the gene matches. CDR1 is SGHRS, CDR2 YFSETQ, per germline. The CDR3 covers 15 residues. The CDR3 region is CASGDTGTGNTEAFF. The CDR3, as DNA: TGCGCCAGCGGGGACACCGGGACAGGTAACACTGAAGCTTTCTTT.

This clonotype was recorded a few times. This chain uses TRBV5-1 with TRBJ1-2; perhaps TRBD1 as D (6 bases). Germline assignment: CDR1 SGHRS and CDR2 YFSETQ. Trimming pared 4 bases from V and 4 bases from J, leaving 17 bases between. The CDR3 spans 15 residues. This chain's CDR3 is CASSLTTGQIYGYTF. CDR3 nucleotide sequence: TGCGCCAGCAGCCTGACAACCGGACAGATCTATGGCTACACCTTC. The whole variable domain, filled in from reference TRBV5-1 and TRBJ1-2, reads KAGVTQTPRYLIKTRGQQVTLSCSPISGHRSVSWYQQTPGQGLQFLFEYFSETQRNKGNFPGRFSGRQFSNSRSEMNVSTLELGDSALYLCASSLTTGQIYGYTFGSGTRLTVV.

The chain is built from TRBV7-3 and TRBJ2-5, with unresolved D. Trimming pared 4 bases from V and 1 base from J, leaving 7 bases between. Germline values: CDR1 SGHTA, CDR2 FQGTGA. CDR3 length: 13 residues. CDR3 bases: TGTGCCAGCAGCTCTATGGGCCAAGAGACCCAGTACTTC. Its protein product is CASSSMGQETQYF.

This clonotype was observed a handful of times. The chain uses TRBV5-1 and TRBJ2-3; either TRBD1 or TRBD2 may supply D (5 bases each). The CDR3 runs 14 residues. Germline CDR1 SGHRS, CDR2 YFSETQ. The V end lost 4 bases, the J end lost 6 bases, and 15 bases lay between the germline ends. This CDR3 is CASSEGPASDTQYF. CDR3 DNA sequence: TGCGCCAGCAGCGAGGGACCTGCGTCGGATACGCAGTATTTT. The full variable domain, in which reference TRBV5-1 and TRBJ2-3 provide the parts outside the CDR3, is KAGVTQTPRYLIKTRGQQVTLSCSPISGHRSVSWYQQTPGQGLQFLFEYFSETQRNKGNFPGRFSGRQFSNSRSEMNVSTLELGDSALYLCASSEGPASDTQYFGPGTRLTVL.

The V and J genes are TRBV29-1 and TRBJ1-2; 10 bases map to TRBD1. Trimming at V came to 6 bases and at J to 8 bases, leaving 6 bases not matched to a gene. Germline V gene data show CDR1 as SQVTM and CDR2 as ANQGSEA. CDR3 length: 12 amino acids. The CDR3 DNA sequence: TGCAGCGTCGAGACAGGGGGCTGGGGCTACACCTTC. It yields the protein CSVETGGWGYTF.

In its sample, this clonotype was seen a few times. V usage is TRBV5-1 and J usage is TRBJ2-3; D gene unclear. V dropped 0 bases and J dropped 0 bases, with 8 bases sitting between them. Germline CDR1 SGHRS, CDR2 YFSETQ. The CDR3 is made up of 15 amino acids. The CDR3, as DNA: TGCGCCAGCAGCTTGGTCCTCGACAGCACAGATACGCAGTATTTT. It specifies CASSLVLDSTDTQYF.

This clonotype has more than one count but fewer than ten. This sequence joins TRBV4-3 and TRBJ2-3; D perhaps matches TRBD2 (5 bases). The length of the CDR3 is 14 residues. Germline loops: CDR1 LGHNA, CDR2 YSLEER. Trimming took 1 base from V and 6 from J, leaving 11 bases between them. The CDR3 nucleotides read TGCGCCAGCAGCCAAGCTAGCACGCAGGATACGCAGTATTTT. This encodes CASSQASTQDTQYF.

This clonotype was detected a few times. The V gene is TRBV7-8, the J gene TRBJ1-5; 7 bases line up with TRBD1. The CDR3 is 13 residues long. The germline CDR1 and CDR2 sequences are SGHVS and FQNEAQ. The ends lost 7 bases at V and 6 bases at J; junction bases unmatched: 6. The CDR3 DNA reads as TGTGCCAGCACGGAGGGGGCCTTTCAGCCCCAGCATTTT. It encodes CASTEGAFQPQHF.

The chain links TRBV20-1 to TRBJ2-5; 10 bases are a match to TRBD2. This CDR3 comprises 15 residues. Losses at the gene ends were 6 bases for V and 2 bases for J; bases not matched to a gene: 9. CDR1 and CDR2 (germline): DFQATT, SNEGSKA (reference sequence). CDR3 amino acids: CSATPTSGDQETQYF. The CDR3 region has the DNA TGCAGTGCGACTCCTACTAGCGGGGATCAAGAGACCCAGTACTTC.

This sequence joins TRBV11-2 and TRBJ2-5; tentatively, D is TRBD1 or TRBD2 (5 bases each). The germline V gene encodes CDR1 SGHAT and CDR2 FQNNGV. With 6 bases removed from V and 4 bases from J, the gap between germline ends came to 15 bases. The CDR3 totals 14 residues. The CDR3 here is CASRTGLKGETQYF. CDR3 in DNA: TGTGCCAGCAGGACGGGGCTCAAAGGAGAGACCCAGTACTTC. The full variable domain, with the rest looked up from reference TRBV11-2 and TRBJ2-5, is EAGVAQSPRYKIIEKRQSVAFWCNPISGHATLYWYQQILGQGPKLLIQFQNNGVVDDSQLPKDRFSAERLKGVDSTLKIQPAKLEDSAVYLCASRTGLKGETQYFGPGTRLLVL.

The genes are TRBV28 and TRBJ2-7, with 7 bases aligning to TRBD1. Germline lookup yields CDR1 MDHEN and CDR2 SYDVKM. This CDR3 has 13 residues. Trimming at V came to 6 bases and at J to 6 bases, leaving 8 bases not matched to a gene. CDR3 bases: TGTGCCAGCAGCTCCGGACAGGCCGGCGAGCAGTACGTC. This translates into CASSSGQAGEQYV.

This clonotype was detected a few times. V usage is TRBV5-1 and J usage is TRBJ2-5; 9 positions match TRBD1. Trimming took 1 base from V and 1 from J; bases not matched to a gene: 2. This CDR3 contains 15 residues. Germline assignment: CDR1 SGHRS and CDR2 YFSETQ. The CDR3 DNA sequence: TGCGCCAGCAGCTTGTTACAGGGGGCCCAAGAGACCCAGTACTTC. Residues: CASSLLQGAQETQYF.

V usage is TRBV7-9 and J usage is TRBJ1-1; D unclear. CDR3 length: 15 residues. V lost 5 bases and J 0 bases, leaving 13 bases between the germline ends. Germline CDR1 is SEHNR and CDR2 is FQNEAQ (reference sequence). CDR3 sequence reads: CASSPERRMNTEAFF. Written as DNA, the CDR3 is TGTGCCAGCAGCCCAGAAAGGAGGATGAACACTGAAGCTTTCTTT.

The CDR3 region has the DNA TGTGCCAGCAGCTATACAGGGAACACTGAAGCTTTCTTT. It yields the protein CASSYTGNTEAFF. The chain is built from TRBV27 and TRBJ1-1; the D gene is possibly TRBD1 (5 bases). Germline V lookup: CDR1 MNHEY, CDR2 SMNVEV (reference sequence). V lost 6 bases, J lost 1 base, and 9 bases lay in between. This CDR3 region has 13 residues.

This clonotype was seen a few times. The gene calls are TRBV30 and TRBJ1-2; TRBD1 might be the D (5 bases). The germline CDR1 and CDR2 sequences are GTSNPN and SVGIG (reference sequence). V gave up 6 bases and J gave up 8 bases, with 10 bases separating them. The CDR3 totals 10 residues. The CDR3 DNA reads TGTGCCTGTGACGGGGGGGGCTACACCTTC. This translates into CACDGGGYTF.

The chain uses TRBV5-1 and TRBJ2-7, with 10 bases that match TRBD1. The CDR3 contains 18 residues. Germline assignment: CDR1 SGHRS and CDR2 YFSETQ. Germline trimming cut 2 bases from V and 3 bases from J; bases unmatched to any gene: 14. The CDR3 DNA reads as TGCGCCAGCAGCTTCGGGACAGGGGATACTCGGAGGTACTACGAGCAGTACTTC. Translation gives CASSFGTGDTRRYYEQYF.

V gene TRBV5-6 combines with J gene TRBJ2-3, with 7 bases identical to TRBD1. The CDR3 length is 15 residues. The ends lost 0 bases at V and 4 bases at J; junction bases unmatched: 5. CDR1 and CDR2 from the germline V gene are SGHDT and YYEEEE. CDR3 DNA: TGTGCCAGCAGCTTGGGGGGGACAGTTCCAGATACGCAGTATTTT. Its protein product is CASSLGGTVPDTQYF.

This clonotype appeared a few times. The CDR3 region has the DNA TGCGCCAGCAGCTTTACGAGACAGGACAGCCAAGCCATGGGCTACACCTTC. This encodes CASSFTRQDSQAMGYTF. The V call is TRBV5-1, the J call TRBJ1-2, with a weak D call TRBD1 (6 bases). Trimming stripped 2 bases from V and 8 bases from J, with 25 bases between. Germline CDR1 and CDR2: SGHRS and YFSETQ. The CDR3 is 17 residues long.

The rearrangement joins TRBV7-2 to TRBJ1-5; maybe TRBD1 (5 bases). This CDR3 has 12 amino acids. In germline, CDR1 is SGHTA, CDR2 FQGNSA. V lost 2 bases and J 9 bases, leaving 8 bases between the germline ends. The CDR3 loop reads CASSLQGLPQHF. In DNA form, the CDR3 reads TGTGCCAGCAGCTTACAGGGACTGCCCCAGCATTTT.

This clonotype was counted only a few times. The chain couples TRBV7-9 to TRBJ2-5; D is undetermined. The CDR3 covers 13 residues. The germline V gene has CDR1 SEHNR and CDR2 FQNEAQ (reference sequence). V shed 7 bases and J shed 4 bases, with 13 bases lying between them. The CDR3 nucleotides are TGTGCCAGCACAGACCGATCGGGAGAGACCCAGTACTTC. The encoded protein is CASTDRSGETQYF.

The chain uses TRBV6-1 and TRBJ2-2; D perhaps matches TRBD2 (5 bases). The CDR3 runs to 16 residues. Germline-derived CDR1 and CDR2 are MNHNS and SASEGT. The V gene lost 4 bases and the J gene lost 8 bases, with 20 bases spanning the gap. CDR3 in DNA: TGTGCCAGCAGTGCCCACCTCACCGGGGAGCTGGGGGAGCTGTTTTTT. Residues: CASSAHLTGELGELFF.

V usage is TRBV12-3 or TRBV12-4 and J usage is TRBJ1-3; D unresolved. The V end lost 3 bases, the J end lost 2 bases, and 8 bases lay between the germline ends. The CDR3 covers 14 residues. Here the CDR3 reads CASSLGQPGNTIYF. The CDR3 nucleotides read TGTGCCAGCAGTTTGGGTCAGCCTGGAAACACCATATATTTT.

The chain combines TRBV5-1 with TRBJ1-5; a possible D gene is TRBD1 (5 bases). The germline gives CDR1 SGHRS, CDR2 YFSETQ. V dropped 0 bases and J dropped 7 bases, with 17 bases sitting between them. CDR3 size: 16 residues. The CDR3 DNA reads TGCGCCAGCAGCTTGGAATCCCTTCAGGGTAGGCAGCCCCAGCATTTT. Protein: CASSLESLQGRQPQHF.